The clone carrying this T cell receptor (beta chain) was observed a few times. No antigen is known for it. Via MiXCR, TCRdb re-called the 5' RACE reads, giving one row per CDR3 protein. The sample consists of about 58,000 distinct CDR3 sequences, roughly a quarter of them appearing once. The CDR3 runs 14 residues. The V end was cut by 3 bases, the J end by 5 bases, with 10 bases between. Germline V gene data show CDR1 as SGHTA and CDR2 as FQGNSA. This entry belongs to a study of T-cell memory formation after mild COVID-19. Study-wide context: There were largely donor-specific TCR clusters.

Broader study findings: That cross-reactive memory joined was suggested by some responding clones appearing in pre-infection memory. Day 15 to 85 contracting clones showed balanced CD4/CD8; day 15 to 37 expanders favored CD4+.

The TCR comes from a man aged 18 to 30 who had mild COVID-19 (a few samples of this study predate the infection). Cell type and time point are not known. Source material: PBMCs or a T cell subset sorted from them (not recorded which). This rearrangement joins TRBV7-2 to TRBJ2-2, with D possibly TRBD1 on 6 matching bases. CDR3 sequence reads: CASSFLRGTGELFF. The CDR3 nucleotides read TGTGCCAGCAGCTTCCTCAGGGGTACCGGGGAGCTGTTTTTT.